These 20 T cell receptor beta chains came from one sample sequenced in a study of CD8+CD57+ T cells in acquired aplastic anemia. CD8+CD57+ cell expansion had been shown by flow cytometry in patients chosen for sequencing. Using genomic DNA as the template, TCR beta VDJ and CDR3 profiling was carried out. TCRdb analysed the reads with MiXCR anew, one entry per CDR3 protein. The data show over 150,000 distinct CDR3 sequences, under 55% seen once. The sequencing input was sorted CD4+, CD8+, or CD8+CD57+ T cells (not recorded which) from PBMCs. These receptors all come from a human donor with aplastic anemia.

The chain combines TRBV14 with TRBJ2-7; no clear D. Germline CDR1 reads SGHDN; CDR2 reads FVKESK. Trimming removed 0 bases from V and 6 bases from J, with 9 bases in between. This CDR3 has 13 residues. CDR3 loop: CASSQDPGLEQYF. The CDR3 bases are TGTGCCAGCAGCCAAGATCCTGGGCTCGAGCAGTACTTC.

Ten or more counts support this clonotype. The genes are TRBV19 and TRBJ2-1; D is possibly TRBD1 (6 bases). The length of the CDR3 is 13 residues. The germline gives CDR1 LNHDA, CDR2 SQIVND (reference sequence). The germline V and J ends were trimmed by 8 bases and 5 bases, with 13 bases remaining between them. The CDR3 protein is CASFGQKDNEQFF. For the CDR3, the DNA is TGTGCCAGTTTTGGACAGAAGGACAATGAGCAGTTCTTC.

Many counts were recorded for this clonotype. The chain joins TRBV7-2 to TRBJ2-5; D ambiguous. This CDR3 region has 13 residues. V was cut by 7 bases and J by 0 bases, with 9 bases left in between. Germline-derived CDR1 and CDR2 are SGHTA and FQGNSA. CDR3 sequence (DNA): TGTGCCAGCAACGGACGGAACCAAGAGACCCAGTACTTC. It specifies CASNGRNQETQYF.

This chain joins TRBV5-1 and TRBJ2-3; D may match TRBD1 or TRBD2 (5 bases each). This CDR3 is built from 17 residues. V dropped 5 bases and J dropped 0 bases, with 19 bases sitting between them. Germline assignment: CDR1 SGHRS and CDR2 YFSETQ. The DNA for the CDR3 is TGCGCCAGCAGTACCCTGCCGGGACGAGGAAGCACAGATACGCAGTATTTT. Its translation: CASSTLPGRGSTDTQYF. Looking up the rest from reference TRBV5-1 and TRBJ2-3 gives the full variable domain: KAGVTQTPRYLIKTRGQQVTLSCSPISGHRSVSWYQQTPGQGLQFLFEYFSETQRNKGNFPGRFSGRQFSNSRSEMNVSTLELGDSALYLCASSTLPGRGSTDTQYFGPGTRLTVL.

This clonotype was seen many times. The chain links TRBV13 to TRBJ1-6, with D perhaps matching TRBD1 (6 bases). The length of the CDR3 is 14 residues. CDR1 PRHDT and CDR2 FYEKMQ come from the germline V gene (reference sequence). V was shortened by 5 bases and J by 8 bases, with 13 bases between the two germline ends. CDR3 amino acids: CASSRGTTDSPLHF. The CDR3 coding sequence is TGTGCCAGCAGCCGGGGGACAACGGATTCACCCCTCCACTTT.

As to this clonotype: A read error may be the cause here, since a much bigger clone is one base away. The gene calls are TRBV28 and TRBJ2-7; D ambiguous. CDR3 length: 13 residues. CDR1 MDHEN and CDR2 SYDVKM come from the germline V gene. The CDR3 loop reads CTSSFSSAYEQYF. The DNA for the CDR3 is TGTACCAGCAGTTTCAGTTCAGCCTACGAGCAGTACTTC. The full variable domain, its missing parts supplied by reference TRBV28 and TRBJ2-7, is DVKVTQSSRYLVKRTGEKVFLECVQDMDHENMFWYRQDPGLGLRLIYFSYDVKMKEKGDIPEGYSVSREKKERFSLILESASTNQTSMYLCTSSFSSAYEQYFGPGTRLTVT.

The chain is built from TRBV11-3 and TRBJ1-1, with no clear D. This CDR3 has 14 residues. V lost 5 bases, J lost 0 bases, and 10 bases lay in between. Germline assignment: CDR1 SGHNT and CDR2 YENEEA. Written as DNA, the CDR3 is TGTGCCAGCAGCCCACAGTGCGTGAACACTGAAGCTTTCTTT. It yields the protein CASSPQCVNTEAFF.

The V and J genes are TRBV7-2 and TRBJ2-7; no clear D gene. This CDR3 contains 12 residues. V was cut by 5 bases and J by 4 bases, with 9 bases left in between. Germline assignment: CDR1 SGHTA and CDR2 FQGNSA. CDR3 residues: CASSPTYYEQYF. The CDR3, as DNA: TGTGCCAGCAGCCCAACATATTACGAGCAGTACTTC.

This clonotype was observed many times. The J gene is TRBJ1-2, the V gene TRBV4-3; the D gene is possibly TRBD1 (5 bases). There are 14 residues in the CDR3. Trimming pared 0 bases from V and 8 bases from J, leaving 13 bases between. Germline V gene sequence: CDR1 LGHNA, CDR2 YSLEER. CDR3 sequence: CASSQDRGVGGYTF. As DNA, the CDR3 is TGCGCCAGCAGCCAAGATCGAGGGGTCGGGGGCTACACCTTC.

Comments on this clonotype: The conserved closing phenylalanine or tryptophan is absent in this CDR3, likely reflecting a read error. The chain is built from TRBV19 and TRBJ2-7, with 8 bases fitting TRBD1. Trimming at V came to 6 bases and at J to 1 base, leaving 8 bases not matched to a gene. There are 15 residues in the CDR3. Per the germline V gene, CDR1 is LNHDA and CDR2 is SQIVND (reference sequence). The chain's CDR3 is CASRGPGQASYEQYL. The CDR3 DNA sequence: TGTGCCAGTAGGGGACCGGGACAGGCATCCTACGAGCAGTACCTC.

V and J are TRBV2 and TRBJ2-3, with TRBD1 matching 9 bases. CDR3 size: 18 residues. Trimming took 6 bases from V and 1 from J; bases not matched to a gene: 14. CDR1 SNHLY and CDR2 FYNNEI come from the germline V gene. CDR3 bases: TGTGCCAGCAGCCTCCAGGGGGGACAGGGTGGGGGCACAGATACGCAGTATTTT. It specifies CASSLQGGQGGGTDTQYF.

This clonotype was observed a handful of times. The rearrangement uses TRBV15 and TRBJ2-7; D possibly corresponds to TRBD1 (6 bases). V was clipped by 3 bases and J by 2 bases, with 17 bases between them. This CDR3 has 16 amino acids. CDR1 is LNHNV, CDR2 YYDKDF, per germline (reference sequence). The CDR3 region has the DNA TGTGCCACCAGCAGGCCGGACAGCCATAGCCCCTACGAGCAGTACTTC. Protein sequence: CATSRPDSHSPYEQYF.

Comments on this clonotype: This may be a read error, as it is one base from a much larger clone. The chain has TRBV5-1 and TRBJ2-3; 9 nucleotides agree with TRBD2. Germline loops: CDR1 SGHRS, CDR2 YFSETQ. The CDR3 loop spans 15 amino acids. The CDR3 is CASSLNSGRSDTHYF. CDR3 sequence (DNA): TGCGCCAGCAGCTTGAACAGCGGGAGGTCAGATACGCATTATTTT. The full variable domain, completed using reference TRBV5-1 and TRBJ2-3, is KAGVTQTPRYLIKTRGQQVTLSCSPISGHRSVSWYQQTPGQGLQFLFEYFSETQRNKGNFPGRFSGRQFSNSRSEMNVSTLELGDSALYLCASSLNSGRSDTHYFGPGTRLTVL.

The CDR3 DNA reads as TGTGCCAGCAGCTACCAGGGGGGACAGCGCGAAGAGCAGTACTTC. It specifies CASSYQGGQREEQYF. The rearrangement links TRBV7-2 to TRBJ2-7; perhaps TRBD1 as D (7 bases). V was shortened by 4 bases and J by 7 bases, with 20 bases between the two germline ends. From germline, CDR1 is SGHTA and CDR2 FQGNSA. This CDR3 has 15 amino acids.

The rearrangement links TRBV28 to TRBJ1-4; weak D call: TRBD1 (6 bases). With 3 bases removed from V and 6 bases from J, the gap between germline ends came to 11 bases. Germline lookup yields CDR1 MDHEN and CDR2 SYDVKM. CDR3 length: 14 residues. CDR3 coding DNA: TGTGCCAGCAGTTTTTGGGGGGCAGATGAAAAACTGTTTTTT. Translating it yields CASSFWGADEKLFF.

This clonotype has a count of ten or more. The chain has TRBV29-1 and TRBJ2-3, with 12 nucleotides matching TRBD1. V trimming: 5 bases; J trimming: 3 bases; junction bases outside the gene matches: 3. From germline, CDR1 is SQVTM and CDR2 ANQGSEA. The CDR3 length is 14 residues. This CDR3 reads CSVWDRGPTDTQYF. The CDR3 DNA reads TGCAGCGTTTGGGACAGGGGGCCGACAGATACGCAGTATTTT.

The chain couples TRBV12-3 or TRBV12-4 to TRBJ2-7; 9 bases agree with TRBD2. The length of the CDR3 is 15 residues. J lost 2 bases, V lost 6 bases, and 8 bases had no gene match. The CDR3 spells CASRTSSGATYEQYF. CDR3 DNA sequence: TGTGCCAGCAGAACCTCTAGCGGGGCCACCTACGAGCAGTACTTC.

This clonotype was observed many times. This chain joins TRBV9 and TRBJ2-7; D unresolved. Trimming removed 4 bases from V and 1 base from J, with 12 bases in between. The germline CDR1 and CDR2 sequences are SGDLS and YYNGEE. The CDR3 has 14 residues. CDR3 in amino acids: CASSTTSSSYEQYF. The CDR3 DNA follows: TGTGCCAGCAGCACAACCTCAAGTTCCTACGAGCAGTACTTC.

This clonotype has a count of ten or more. The chain employs TRBV6-1 and TRBJ1-1, with D possibly matching TRBD1 (6 bases). Per the germline V gene, CDR1 is MNHNS and CDR2 is SASEGT. Trimming took 4 bases from V and 5 from J, leaving 17 bases between them. The CDR3 consists of 15 residues. CDR3 protein: CASSALQGSGTEAFF. The CDR3 nucleotides read TGTGCCAGCAGTGCCCTTCAGGGGAGTGGGACTGAAGCTTTCTTT.

The DNA for the CDR3 is TGTGCCAGCAGTGAACCCCATAGCACTGAAGCTTTCTTT. It is translated as CASSEPHSTEAFF. The rearrangement joins TRBV2 to TRBJ1-1; D not certain. V was clipped by 2 bases and J by 4 bases, with 8 bases between them. The CDR3 consists of 13 residues. Germline V gene data show CDR1 as SNHLY and CDR2 as FYNNEI.